This TCR beta chain was sequenced for a study of blood T cell repertoires in COVID-19. Study-wide background: From T cells, B-cell-depleted T cells, or PBMCs came the material, which was cDNA or gDNA.

Produced via immunoSEQ multiplex PCR; TCRdb's table is partial and in-frame only. Among around 300,000 clones listed, more than 75% were seen once. The clonotype comes from a woman aged 45-59 years with active or convalescent COVID-19. Sequencing was performed on peripheral blood.

The CDR3 loop is CASSLSIPRYSYEQYF. The CDR3 nucleotides are TGTGCCAGCAGTTTATCGATACCCCGCTACTCCTACGAGCAGTACTTC. This rearrangement joins TRBV27 to TRBJ2-7; no firm D call. CDR1 MNHEY and CDR2 SMNVEV come from the germline V gene (reference sequence). Deletions cut 0 bases from V and 0 bases from J, with 12 bases between. This CDR3 contains 16 residues.